A selection of T cell receptor beta chains follows, all from one sample in a study of control samples from healthy donors and cancer patients. Produced via immunoSEQ multiplex PCR; TCRdb's table is partial and in-frame only. Of fewer than 110,000 clones in the sample, around 89% were seen once. Sequenced: blood. These receptors were taken from a man aged 30 to 39 in good health. Both conserved end residues are part of each CDR3. The D gene is left open where the match is weak. The size field is filled for only some rows; it gives once, few, many or a size class.

TRBV27	TRBD1	TRBJ1-1	NA	CASSLLLTGRSTEAFF	TGTGCCAGCAGTTTACTCTTGACAGGGAGGAGCACTGAAGCTTTCTTT
TRBV27	NA	TRBJ1-1	NA	CASTPGNPNTEAFF	TGTGCCAGCACCCCCGGAAATCCGAACACTGAAGCTTTCTTT
TRBV28	NA	TRBJ2-4	NA	CASSLPLGNIQYF	TGTGCCAGCAGTTTACCGCTTGGAAACATTCAGTACTTC
TRBV4-3	TRBD2	TRBJ2-3	few	CASSLGLAGGEDTQYF	TGCGCCAGCAGCCTAGGACTAGCGGGAGGGGAAGATACGCAGTATTTT
TRBV5-4	NA	TRBJ2-2	NA	CASSLEGLSGELFF	TGTGCCAGCAGCTTGGAAGGGCTGTCCGGGGAGCTGTTTTTT
TRBV5-4	TRBD1	TRBJ1-1	NA	CASSRDRVNTEAFF	TGTGCCAGCAGCCGGGACAGGGTAAACACTGAAGCTTTCTTT
TRBV10-1	NA	TRBJ1-1	NA	CASSESMGSEAFF	TGCGCCAGCAGTGAGTCTATGGGGAGTGAAGCTTTCTTT
TRBV28	NA	TRBJ1-5	NA	CASSFIGQGEMGDQPQHF	TGTGCCAGCAGTTTTATTGGGCAGGGTGAAATGGGGGATCAGCCCCAGCATTTT
TRBV9	NA	TRBJ1-1	NA	CASSSYGGTEAFF	TGTGCCAGCAGCTCCTACGGGGGTACTGAAGCTTTCTTT
TRBV10-1	NA	TRBJ2-3	NA	CASRGRDTDTQYF	TGCGCCAGCAGGGGCAGGGACACAGATACGCAGTATTTT
TRBV5-1	NA	TRBJ1-2	NA	CASSLEGNDGYTF	TGCGCCAGCAGCTTGGAAGGGAATGACGGCTACACCTTC
TRBV29-1	NA	TRBJ1-1	NA	CSSRDAEAFF	TGCAGCTCACGGGACGCTGAAGCTTTCTTT
TRBV19	NA	TRBJ1-5	once	CASKVQEGGNQPQHF	TGTGCCAGTAAGGTACAGGAAGGTGGCAATCAGCCCCAGCATTTT
TRBV2	NA	TRBJ2-7	NA	CAPGRIYEQYF	TGTGCCCCCGGACGGATATACGAGCAGTACTTC
TRBV19	TRBD1	TRBJ1-4	NA	CASSKSTGSYEKLFF	TGTGCCAGTAGTAAGTCGACAGGGAGTTATGAAAAACTGTTTTTT
TRBV5-1	NA	TRBJ1-1	NA	CASSSTPGGYEAFF	TGCGCCAGCAGCTCAACCCCTGGCGGTTATGAAGCTTTCTTT
TRBV18	NA	TRBJ1-1	few	CASSPAAPGNTEAFF	TGTGCCAGCTCACCAGCAGCCCCGGGAAATACTGAAGCTTTCTTT
TRBV10-1	TRBD1	TRBJ2-2	NA	CASSDGRGLNTGELFF	TGCGCCAGCAGTGATGGTAGGGGGCTGAACACCGGGGAGCTGTTTTTT
TRBV6-5	TRBD1	TRBJ1-2	NA	CASQTGGGDIDGYTF	TGTGCCAGCCAAACAGGGGGCGGGGATATCGATGGCTACACCTTC
TRBV7-8	NA	TRBJ1-2	NA	CASRQTGSNYGYTF	TGTGCCAGCAGGCAAACAGGGAGTAACTATGGCTACACCTTC
TRBV13	TRBD2	TRBJ2-3	NA	CASSSLVVAGGPGVTDTQYF	TGTGCCAGCAGCTCTCTGGTGGTAGCGGGAGGGCCGGGAGTAACAGATACGCAGTATTTT
TRBV12-3/TRBV12-4	NA	TRBJ1-5	NA	CASSLQIQPQHF	TGTGCCAGCAGCCTACAAATTCAGCCCCAGCATTTT
TRBV13	TRBD1	TRBJ2-3	NA	CASSSGQGSTDTQYF	TGTGCCAGCAGCTCGGGACAGGGTAGCACAGATACGCAGTATTTT
TRBV19	NA	TRBJ2-7	NA	CASSIQAGSYEQYF	TGTGCCAGTAGTATTCAAGCGGGTTCCTACGAGCAGTACTTC
TRBV7-9	TRBD2	TRBJ2-3	NA	CASSTTRGGSDTQYF	TGTGCCAGCAGCACCACCCGGGGGGGGTCAGATACGCAGTATTTT
TRBV7-9	NA	TRBJ1-6	NA	CASSPTSDLGGSPLHF	TGTGCCAGCAGCCCCACCTCGGACCTGGGGGGTTCACCCCTCCACTTT
TRBV18	NA	TRBJ1-2	NA	CASSPFDETNYGYTF	TGTGCCAGCTCACCCTTCGATGAGACTAACTATGGCTACACCTTC
TRBV6-5	NA	TRBJ2-7	NA	CASSYGSVNSYEQYF	TGTGCCAGCAGTTACGGTTCAGTTAACTCCTACGAGCAGTACTTC
TRBV20-1	TRBD2	TRBJ2-1	NA	CSASGIRGRADNEQFF	TGCAGTGCTAGTGGTATTCGCGGGAGAGCTGACAATGAGCAGTTCTTC
TRBV3-1/TRBV3-2	NA	TRBJ2-7	NA	CASSKGSSYEQYF	TGTGCCAGCAGCAAAGGGAGTTCCTACGAGCAGTACTTC
TRBV27	TRBD1	TRBJ1-2	NA	CASSSSGTGGHYGYTF	TGTGCCAGCAGTTCGTCGGGGACAGGGGGCCACTATGGCTACACCTTC
TRBV3-1/TRBV3-2	TRBD1	TRBJ1-4	NA	CASRPGGGEKLFF	TGTGCCAGCAGGCCAGGGGGGGGTGAAAAACTGTTTTTT
TRBV7-9	NA	TRBJ1-1	NA	CASTPEGAEAFF	TGTGCCAGCACCCCTGAGGGAGCTGAAGCTTTCTTT
TRBV3-1/TRBV3-2	NA	TRBJ1-1	NA	CASSQVGVSYTEAFF	TGTGCCAGCAGCCAAGTAGGGGTGAGTTACACTGAAGCTTTCTTT
TRBV19	TRBD1	TRBJ1-5	few	CASSIDRDRGRIGQPQHF	TGTGCCAGTAGTATAGATCGGGACAGGGGAAGGATTGGTCAGCCCCAGCATTTT
TRBV19	NA	TRBJ1-2	NA	CASSQTTALYGYTF	TGTGCCAGTAGTCAGACGACAGCCTTGTATGGCTACACCTTC
TRBV19	NA	TRBJ2-1	few	CASSSGNKNEQFF	TGTGCCAGTAGTAGCGGGAATAAGAATGAGCAGTTCTTC
TRBV5-1	TRBD2	TRBJ2-1	few	CASSYSGGRDNEQFF	TGCGCCAGCAGTTATAGCGGGGGGCGAGACAATGAGCAGTTCTTC
TRBV5-4	NA	TRBJ1-2	NA	CASTILGGKNYGYTF	TGTGCCAGCACCATCCTAGGGGGAAAGAACTATGGCTACACCTTC
TRBV5-4	NA	TRBJ2-4	NA	CASSFRGYEDIQYF	TGTGCCAGCAGCTTCCGGGGCTATGAGGACATTCAGTACTTC
TRBV2	TRBD1	TRBJ2-5	NA	CASRQDTGRQGRETQYF	TGTGCCAGCAGACAGGACACTGGCCGACAGGGGAGAGAGACCCAGTACTTC
TRBV18	TRBD2	TRBJ2-5	NA	CASSPSGGASETQYF	TGTGCCAGCTCACCTAGCGGGGGGGCCTCAGAGACCCAGTACTTC
TRBV2	TRBD1	TRBJ1-3	NA	CASSRQGKGNTIYF	TGTGCCAGCAGCCGACAGGGAAAAGGAAACACCATATATTTT
TRBV11-2	TRBD2	TRBJ2-3	once	CASSQGTLAGRGADTQYF	TGTGCCAGCAGCCAGGGGACTCTAGCGGGGAGGGGCGCAGATACGCAGTATTTT
TRBV3-1/TRBV3-2	TRBD2	TRBJ2-2	NA	CASSRGGNTGELFF	TGTGCCAGCAGTCGCGGGGGAAACACCGGGGAGCTGTTTTTT
TRBV7-9	TRBD1	TRBJ2-7	NA	CASSLVPGQGRYEQYF	TGTGCCAGCAGCTTAGTACCGGGACAGGGGAGGTACGAGCAGTACTTC
TRBV28	NA	TRBJ1-2	NA	CASKFRLGYTF	TGTGCCAGCAAGTTTCGTTTAGGCTACACCTTC
TRBV7-9	NA	TRBJ2-2	few	CASTPRVSPNTGELFF	TGTGCCAGCACCCCAAGGGTGAGCCCGAACACCGGGGAGCTGTTTTTT
TRBV6-1	NA	TRBJ1-4	NA	CASSESQGSDEKLFF	TGTGCCAGCAGTGAATCTCAGGGCTCTGATGAAAAACTGTTTTTT
TRBV9	TRBD2	TRBJ2-5	NA	CASSTRVGAGNQETQYF	TGTGCCAGCAGCACTCGAGTGGGAGCGGGAAACCAAGAGACCCAGTACTTC
TRBV5-1	TRBD2	TRBJ2-3	NA	CASNREVSIDTQYF	TGCGCCAGCAACCGGGAGGTGAGCATAGATACGCAGTATTTT
TRBV14	TRBD1	TRBJ1-6	once	CASSRGQGGNSPLHF	TGTGCCAGCAGCCGAGGACAGGGGGGGAATTCACCCCTCCACTTT
TRBV10-3	NA	TRBJ1-5	NA	CAISESLGQPQHF	TGTGCCATCAGTGAGTCGTTGGGGCAGCCCCAGCATTTT
TRBV5-6	NA	TRBJ2-2	few	CASSRRFGELFF	TGTGCCAGCAGCCGCCGGTTCGGGGAGCTGTTTTTT
TRBV12-3/TRBV12-4	NA	TRBJ1-2	NA	CASSFGEDYGYTF	TGTGCCAGCAGTTTTGGTGAGGACTATGGCTACACCTTC
TRBV6-5	TRBD2	TRBJ2-1	NA	CASRPGLAGVYEQFF	TGTGCCAGCAGACCTGGACTAGCGGGAGTCTATGAGCAGTTCTTC
TRBV5-1	TRBD1	TRBJ2-6	NA	CASSLSRTGRWGGANVLTF	TGCGCCAGCAGCTTATCAAGGACAGGGCGCTGGGGTGGGGCCAACGTCCTGACTTTC
TRBV27	NA	TRBJ2-5	NA	CASSPWGRLETQYF	TGTGCCAGCAGCCCATGGGGGAGATTGGAGACCCAGTACTTC
TRBV2	NA	TRBJ1-2	NA	CASSGRGIYGYTF	TGTGCCAGCAGTGGGCGGGGGATTTATGGCTACACCTTC
TRBV10-2	NA	TRBJ1-5	once	CASSESGQGHQPQHF	TGCGCCAGCAGTGAGTCGGGGCAGGGACATCAGCCCCAGCATTTT